The present T cell receptor beta chain was sequenced within a study of T-cell reconstitution after alpha-beta-depleted transplantation in children. General study findings and limits: From newly produced T cells came most of the T-cell counts and diversity one year after transplant. Several patients had high TCRbeta diversity at day 60; it came from surviving recipient T cells and thymic progenitors. The origin of alpha-beta T cells about two months after transplant was reportedly several hundred expanded graft clones.

This clonotype was observed a few times. Its antigen is not known. V lost 8 bases to trimming and J lost 1 base; unmatched junction nucleotides: 12. Germline CDR1 and CDR2: SNHLY and FYNNEI. CDR3 length: 18 residues. Researchers prepared the TCRbeta library using unique molecular identifiers, the study reports. MiXCR, run by TCRdb on the PCR reads, gives a single entry per CDR3 protein. Seen here are about 980,000 distinct CDR3 sequences, about 29% observed once, and the top ten hold 28%. The sequences come from PBMCs, mostly from graft donor cells, collected 360 days after TCRalphabeta/CD19-depleted stem cell transplant. V is TRBV2 and J is TRBJ2-5; 14 bases fit TRBD2. The clonotype comes from a boy under three years old who had a stem cell transplant for SCID, so the T cells may come from the graft donor. CDR3 nucleotides: TGTGCCAGCTGTCCTGGACTAGCGGGGGGCACCATCCAAGAGACCCAGTACTTC. Translating it yields CASCPGLAGGTIQETQYF. Full variable domain (rest looked up from reference TRBV2 and TRBJ2-5): EPEVTQTPSHQVTQMGQEVILRCVPISNHLYFYWYRQILGQKVEFLVSFYNNEISEKSEIFDDQFSVERPDGSNFTLKIRSTKLEDSAMYFCASCPGLAGGTIQETQYFGPGTRLLVL.